The 27 T cell receptor beta chains in this list originate from one sample, sequenced in a study of blood T cell repertoires in COVID-19. TCRdb's table, derived via immunoSEQ multiplex PCR, lists solely in-frame clones and lacks some. The data contain under 40,000 clones, 90% of them singletons. The sequenced sample was peripheral blood. The receptors shown here come from a man between 60 and 75 years old with active COVID-19.

The V gene is TRBV9, the J gene TRBJ2-3, with 13 nucleotides matching TRBD2. Germline CDR1 SGDLS, CDR2 YYNGEE. J lost 6 bases, V lost 1 base, and 5 bases had no gene match. The CDR3 length is 16 residues. CDR3 nucleotide sequence: TGTGCCAGCAGCGTAACTAGCGGGGGGGCCCCCGATACGCAGTATTTT. As protein: CASSVTSGGAPDTQYF.

J is TRBJ1-1 and V is TRBV7-3; 8 bases align to TRBD1. V was pared by 4 bases and J by 5 bases, with 3 bases of the junction left unmatched. The germline gives CDR1 SGHTA, CDR2 FQGTGA. The CDR3 runs to 13 residues. The CDR3 is CASSSGGSTEAFF. CDR3 in DNA: TGTGCCAGCAGCTCAGGGGGCAGTACTGAAGCTTTCTTT.

In DNA, the CDR3 is TGCGCCAGCAGCCAAGTGGGGCTTGTTAGCAATCAGCCCCAGCATTTT. Translated, it gives CASSQVGLVSNQPQHF. V is TRBV4-1 and J is TRBJ1-5; possible D gene TRBD1, 5 bases. V was shortened by 1 base and J by 0 bases, with 10 bases between the two germline ends. Germline V CDR1 and CDR2: MGHRA, YSYEKL. The CDR3 runs 16 residues.

This chain connects TRBV28 to TRBJ2-7; 8 bases agree with TRBD1. With V trimmed by 5 bases and J by 1 base, 7 bases remained unmatched. This CDR3 contains 15 residues. Germline lookup yields CDR1 MDHEN and CDR2 SYDVKM. The CDR3 coding sequence is TGTGCCAGCAGTGCGGAGGACAGGGCTTCCTACGAGCAGTACTTC. This gives the protein CASSAEDRASYEQYF. Variable domain in full (rest from reference TRBV28 and TRBJ2-7): DVKVTQSSRYLVKRTGEKVFLECVQDMDHENMFWYRQDPGLGLRLIYFSYDVKMKEKGDIPEGYSVSREKKERFSLILESASTNQTSMYLCASSAEDRASYEQYFGPGTRLTVT.

The V call is TRBV18, the J call TRBJ1-2; D gene unclear. There are 16 residues in the CDR3. Germline values: CDR1 KGHSH, CDR2 LQKENI. Trimming left V 6 bases short and J 4 bases short, with 21 bases between. The CDR3 nucleotides read TGTGCCAGCTCCTCACTAGCTCACCGTCGAGTCTATGGCTACACCTTC. This translates into CASSSLAHRRVYGYTF. Complete variable domain (other parts from reference TRBV18 and TRBJ1-2): NAGVMQNPRHLVRRRGQEARLRCSPMKGHSHVYWYRQLPEEGLKFMVYLQKENIIDESGMPKERFSAEFPKEGPSILRIQQVVRGDSAAYFCASSSLAHRRVYGYTFGSGTRLTVV.

CDR3 in DNA: TGTGCCACCAGCAGAGATGTACGACCTCCAGGTGAAGCTTTCTTT. The encoded protein is CATSRDVRPPGEAFF. The chain has TRBV15 and TRBJ1-1, with D unclear. This CDR3 comprises 15 residues. V dropped 0 bases and J dropped 7 bases, with 15 bases sitting between them. Germline values: CDR1 LNHNV, CDR2 YYDKDF (reference sequence).

In its sample, this clone was seen once. The chain links TRBV7-8 to TRBJ1-2; D ambiguous. This CDR3 is 13 amino acids long. CDR1 is SGHVS and CDR2 is FQNEAQ in the germline V gene. V gave up 1 base and J gave up 4 bases, with 7 bases separating them. The CDR3 DNA follows: TGTGCCAGCAGCTTAGACGAGGCCTATGGCTACACCTTC. This gives the protein CASSLDEAYGYTF.

The chain joins TRBV18 to TRBJ1-1; possibly TRBD1 for D (5 bases). In germline, CDR1 is KGHSH, CDR2 LQKENI. The CDR3 runs to 14 residues. The V end was cut by 2 bases, the J end by 1 base, with 8 bases between. CDR3 loop: CASSPIQGNTEAFF. Here the CDR3 DNA reads TGTGCCAGCTCACCAATCCAGGGGAACACTGAAGCTTTCTTT. Filled out from reference TRBV18 and TRBJ1-1, the complete variable domain reads NAGVMQNPRHLVRRRGQEARLRCSPMKGHSHVYWYRQLPEEGLKFMVYLQKENIIDESGMPKERFSAEFPKEGPSILRIQQVVRGDSAAYFCASSPIQGNTEAFFGQGTRLTVV.

This chain uses TRBV7-2 with TRBJ2-2; D unclear. The germline CDR1 and CDR2 sequences are SGHTA and FQGNSA. Trimming removed 5 bases from V and 2 bases from J, with 6 bases in between. The CDR3 consists of 13 residues. This chain's CDR3 is CASSPRNTGELFF. CDR3 sequence (DNA): TGTGCCAGCAGCCCTAGAAACACCGGGGAGCTGTTTTTT.

The CDR3 coding sequence is TGTGCCAGCAGTCTGACAGGGGCTGAAGCTTTCTTT. This sequence encodes CASSLTGAEAFF. The gene calls are TRBV12-3 or TRBV12-4 and TRBJ1-1; 8 positions match TRBD1. The CDR3 has 12 amino acids. Unmatched junction bases numbered 2, after V lost 5 bases and J lost 6 bases.

This chain connects TRBV18 to TRBJ1-1; 8 nucleotides line up with TRBD1. Trimming at V came to 3 bases and at J to 4 bases, leaving 7 bases not matched to a gene. This CDR3 has 15 residues. The germline V gene has CDR1 KGHSH and CDR2 LQKENI. CDR3 residues: CASSPRTGYGTEAFF. The DNA of the CDR3 is TGTGCCAGCTCACCGCGGACAGGGTACGGCACTGAAGCTTTCTTT.

J is TRBJ2-1 and V is TRBV5-6; 9 bases match TRBD2. This CDR3 comprises 15 residues. Losses at the gene ends were 2 bases for V and 3 bases for J; bases not matched to a gene: 3. Germline CDR1 and CDR2: SGHDT and YYEEEE. In nucleotides, the CDR3 is TGTGCCAGCAGCTTAATGACTAGCGGCTACAATGAGCAGTTCTTC. The encoded protein is CASSLMTSGYNEQFF.

The chain recombines TRBV10-3 with TRBJ2-7; 12 positions agree with TRBD1. Trimming took 10 bases from V and 5 from J; bases not matched to a gene: 3. CDR1 and CDR2 from the germline V gene are ENHRY and SYGVKD. The length of the CDR3 is 12 residues. CDR3 residues: CATGQGAHEQYF. The CDR3 DNA reads as TGTGCCACGGGACAGGGGGCTCACGAGCAGTACTTC.

V gene TRBV18 combines with J gene TRBJ2-1, with D tentatively TRBD2 (6 bases). Germline assignment: CDR1 KGHSH and CDR2 LQKENI. The CDR3 is 16 residues long. The ends were cut back, 5 bases at V and 7 bases at J, with 21 bases in the middle. The CDR3 nucleotides read TGTGCCAGCTCAACCTACGGGACTCCCAAGGGGAATGAGCAGTTCTTC. Its protein is CASSTYGTPKGNEQFF.

This rearrangement joins TRBV10-2 to TRBJ2-2; 7 nucleotides align to TRBD1. The CDR3 length is 14 residues. V lost 10 bases and J lost 3; bases outside the gene matches: 8. Germline V gives CDR1 WSHSY, CDR2 SAAADI. Written as DNA, the CDR3 is TGCGCCACCATAAGGGGGCTCGACACCGGGGAGCTGTTTTTT. Amino acid sequence: CATIRGLDTGELFF.

The chain recombines TRBV18 with TRBJ1-5; maybe TRBD1 (6 bases). Trimming left V 3 bases short and J 2 bases short, with 11 bases between. The CDR3 totals 15 residues. Germline values: CDR1 KGHSH, CDR2 LQKENI. The CDR3 is CASSPDSLRNQPQHF. CDR3 DNA: TGTGCCAGCTCACCGGACAGCCTCCGCAATCAGCCCCAGCATTTT.

The rearrangement uses TRBV19 and TRBJ1-2, with a weak D call TRBD1 (5 bases). Germline V gives CDR1 LNHDA, CDR2 SQIVND (reference sequence). The V and J ends lost 10 bases and 3 bases respectively, with 9 bases between them. The CDR3 totals 11 residues. This CDR3 is CATDKDYGYTF. The DNA for the CDR3 is TGTGCCACGGACAAAGACTATGGCTACACCTTC.

Written as DNA, the CDR3 is TGCGCCAGCAGCTTAGCGTTCCTAGGAGCCAAAAACATTCAGTACTTC. It encodes CASSLAFLGAKNIQYF. The chain links TRBV5-1 to TRBJ2-4, with D unclear. The CDR3 has 16 amino acids. Germline loops: CDR1 SGHRS, CDR2 YFSETQ. The V and J ends lost 2 bases and 0 bases respectively, with 12 bases between them.

V and J are TRBV5-4 and TRBJ1-3, with a possible D match to TRBD1 (5 bases). The length of the CDR3 is 17 residues. CDR1 SGHNT and CDR2 YYREEE come from the germline V gene (reference sequence). The ends were cut back, 0 bases at V and 0 bases at J, with 13 bases in the middle. The CDR3 reads CASSLDTGPSSGNTIYF. The CDR3 nucleotides read TGTGCCAGCAGCTTGGATACAGGCCCGTCCTCTGGAAACACCATATATTTT.

CDR3 amino acids: CASSLTGPTGELFF. In nucleotides, the CDR3 is TGTGCCAGCAGCTTAACAGGGCCCACCGGGGAGCTGTTTTTT. The chain has TRBV5-4 and TRBJ2-2, with D possibly TRBD1 on 6 matching bases. The CDR3 totals 14 residues. V lost 2 bases, J lost 4 bases, and 9 bases lay in between. Germline V lookup: CDR1 SGHNT, CDR2 YYREEE (reference sequence).

The V gene is TRBV5-4, the J gene TRBJ2-1; D is possibly TRBD1 (5 bases). Germline V lookup: CDR1 SGHNT, CDR2 YYREEE (reference sequence). This CDR3 contains 13 residues. V lost 1 base, J lost 9 bases, and 11 bases lay in between. CDR3 residues: CASSLSDSREQFF. In DNA form, the CDR3 reads TGTGCCAGCAGCTTGTCAGACAGCCGTGAGCAGTTCTTC.

The gene calls are TRBV5-4 and TRBJ1-3; 7 bases map to TRBD1. This CDR3 spans 15 amino acids. Germline assignment: CDR1 SGHNT and CDR2 YYREEE (reference sequence). Unmatched junction bases numbered 12, after V lost 4 bases and J lost 8 bases. CDR3 region: CASSRDRDAQDTIYF. CDR3 in DNA: TGTGCCAGCAGCCGCGACAGGGACGCCCAGGACACCATATATTTT.

The chain combines TRBV5-5 with TRBJ1-2; TRBD1 is a possible D gene (5 bases). CDR3 length: 14 residues. V was shortened by 5 bases and J by 3 bases, with 14 bases between the two germline ends. Germline CDR1 SGHKS, CDR2 YYEKEE (reference sequence). CDR3 loop: CASRRPGGHYGYTF. CDR3 coding DNA: TGTGCCAGCAGGCGGCCCGGGGGTCACTATGGCTACACCTTC.

The V gene is TRBV3-1 (or the pseudogene TRBV3-2), the J gene TRBJ1-2; 7 bases fit TRBD1. The V gene's germline CDR1 is LGHDT and CDR2 YNNKEL (reference sequence). Unmatched junction bases numbered 12, after V lost 4 bases and J lost 4 bases. The CDR3 totals 16 residues. CDR3 in DNA: TGTGCCAGCAGCCCTTTACACAGGGGAAGAGGCTATGGCTACACCTTC. Amino acids: CASSPLHRGRGYGYTF.

The genes are TRBV2 and TRBJ1-2; D is possibly TRBD1 (5 bases). Trimming shortened V by 3 bases and J by 5 bases, and 10 bases separated the two germline ends. From germline, CDR1 is SNHLY and CDR2 FYNNEI. This CDR3 is 13 amino acids long. CDR3 sequence reads: CASSDGREYGYTF. In nucleotides, the CDR3 is TGTGCCAGCAGTGATGGCAGGGAATATGGCTACACCTTC.

The CDR3 is CASSLGGGYQPQHF. In DNA, the CDR3 is TGTGCCAGCAGCTTAGGCGGCGGCTATCAGCCCCAGCATTTT. The chain carries TRBV7-9 and TRBJ1-5; D gene uncertain. Germline CDR1 SEHNR, CDR2 FQNEAQ (reference sequence). Trimming took off 1 base at V and 5 bases at J, with 9 bases between the two ends. The CDR3 has 14 amino acids.

The chain combines TRBV6-5 with TRBJ2-5; D perhaps matches TRBD1 (6 bases). This CDR3 region has 13 residues. Germline CDR1 MNHEY, CDR2 SVGAGI. The germline V and J ends were trimmed by 5 bases and 6 bases, with 13 bases remaining between them. CDR3 loop: CASSQGQAKTQYF. CDR3 nucleotides: TGTGCCAGCAGTCAGGGGCAAGCGAAGACCCAGTACTTC.